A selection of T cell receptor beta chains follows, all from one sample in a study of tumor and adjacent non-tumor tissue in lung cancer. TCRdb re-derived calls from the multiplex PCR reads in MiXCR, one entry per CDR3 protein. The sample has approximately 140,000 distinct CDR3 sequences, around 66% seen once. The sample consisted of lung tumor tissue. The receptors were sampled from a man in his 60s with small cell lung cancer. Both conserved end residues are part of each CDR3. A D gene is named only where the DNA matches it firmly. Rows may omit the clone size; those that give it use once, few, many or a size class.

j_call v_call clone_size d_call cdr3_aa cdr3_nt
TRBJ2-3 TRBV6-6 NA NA CASSFTVGGTDTQYF TGTGCCAGCAGTTTCACAGTGGGAGGCACAGATACGCAGTATTTT
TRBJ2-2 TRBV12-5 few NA CASAVGDGELFF TGTGCTAGTGCCGTGGGGGACGGGGAGCTGTTTTTT
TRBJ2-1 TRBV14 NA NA CASSPGPFSNEQFF TGTGCCAGCAGCCCGGGGCCTTTCTCCAATGAGCAGTTCTTC
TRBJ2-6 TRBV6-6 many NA CASSLDGANVLTF TGTGCCAGCAGTTTGGATGGGGCCAACGTCCTGACTTTC
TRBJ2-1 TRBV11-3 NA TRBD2 CVSSLVTSGNEQFF TGTGTCAGCAGCTTGGTGACTAGCGGCAATGAGCAGTTCTTC
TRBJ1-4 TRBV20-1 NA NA CSAKDLNYEKLFF TGCAGTGCTAAAGATCTGAACTACGAAAAACTGTTTTTT
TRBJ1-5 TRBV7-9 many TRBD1 CASSLTGGLGNQPQHF TGTGCCAGCAGCTTAACAGGGGGGTTAGGCAATCAGCCCCAGCATTTT
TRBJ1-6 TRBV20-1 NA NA CRARDYRLAHNSPLHF TGCAGAGCTAGAGATTATCGCCTCGCCCATAATTCACCCCTCCACTTT
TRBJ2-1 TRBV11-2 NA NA CTSSRNHNGQFF TGTACCAGCAGCCGAAATCACAATGGGCAGTTCTTC
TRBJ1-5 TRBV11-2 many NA CASSLAGRGNQPQHF TGTGCCAGCAGCTTAGCGGGCCGAGGCAATCAGCCCCAGCATTTT
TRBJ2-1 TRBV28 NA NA CASSTYGDEQFF TGTGCCAGCAGTACCTACGGGGATGAACAGTTCTTC
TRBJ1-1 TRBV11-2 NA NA CGNSPGRNTEAFF TGTGGCAATTCGCCCGGGAGGAACACTGAAGCTTTCTTT
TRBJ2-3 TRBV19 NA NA CASRSLGRTDTQYF TGTGCCAGTAGATCTCTGGGTCGCACAGATACGCAGTATTTT
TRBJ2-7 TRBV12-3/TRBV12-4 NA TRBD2 CASSFKAGVSYGQYF TGTGCCAGCAGTTTCAAAGCGGGGGTCTCCTACGGGCAGTACTTC
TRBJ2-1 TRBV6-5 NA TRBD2 CANSSGLAGAGWEEQLF TGTGCCAACAGCTCGGGACTAGCGGGAGCCGGGTGGGAGGAGCAGTTATTC
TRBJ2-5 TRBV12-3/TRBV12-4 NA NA CASALAGGIETQYF TGTGCCAGTGCTCTCGCTGGCGGTATAGAGACCCAGTACTTC
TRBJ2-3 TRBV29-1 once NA CSVAKTVVTDTQYF TGCAGCGTTGCTAAAACAGTGGTAACAGATACGCAATATTTT
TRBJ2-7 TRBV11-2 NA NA CASSLASIDSYEQCF TGTGCCAGTAGCTTAGCTTCTATCGACTCCTACGAGCAGTGCTTC
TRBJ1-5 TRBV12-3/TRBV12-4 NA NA CASSTGTWGYKPQHF TGTGCCAGCAGCACCGGGACATGGGGATATAAGCCCCAGCATTTT
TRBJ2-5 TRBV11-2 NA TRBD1 CASSRGQGDQETQYF TGTGCCAGCAGTCGAGGACAGGGGGACCAAGAGACCCAGTACTTC
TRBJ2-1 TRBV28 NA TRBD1 CASSSWTGISTYNEQFF TGCGCCAGCAGTTCCTGGACAGGGATCAGCACCTACAATGAGCAGTTCTTC
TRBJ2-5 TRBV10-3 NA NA CAISESPSEGKETQYF TGTGCCATCAGTGAATCCCCCTCAGAGGGAAAAGAGACCCAGTACTTC
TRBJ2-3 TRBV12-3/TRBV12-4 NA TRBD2 CASRKRETQYF TGTGCCAGCAGAAAGCGGGAGACGCAGTATTTT
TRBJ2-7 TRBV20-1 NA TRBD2 CSARRAVGGPTDEQYF TGCAGTGCAAGGCGCGCGGTGGGAGGGCCAACGGACGAGCAGTACTTC
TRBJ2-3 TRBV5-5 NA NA CVSNFPGDTQYF TGTGTCAGCAACTTTCCGGGGGATACGCAGTATTTT
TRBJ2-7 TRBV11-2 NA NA CVCSLEAGDYEQYF TGTGTCTGCAGCTTAGAGGCTGGGGACTACGAGCAGTACTTC
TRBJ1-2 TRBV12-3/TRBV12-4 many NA CASSGTFHGYTF TGTGCCAGCAGTGGGACATTCCATGGCTACACCTTC
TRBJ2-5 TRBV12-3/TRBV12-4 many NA CASSFSRGGREYF TGTGCCAGCAGTTTCTCCCGGGGCGGTCGTGAGTACTTC
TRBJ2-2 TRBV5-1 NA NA CASSRVADPIGELFF TGCGCCAGCAGTCGGGTGGCAGACCCCATCGGGGAGCTGTTTTTT